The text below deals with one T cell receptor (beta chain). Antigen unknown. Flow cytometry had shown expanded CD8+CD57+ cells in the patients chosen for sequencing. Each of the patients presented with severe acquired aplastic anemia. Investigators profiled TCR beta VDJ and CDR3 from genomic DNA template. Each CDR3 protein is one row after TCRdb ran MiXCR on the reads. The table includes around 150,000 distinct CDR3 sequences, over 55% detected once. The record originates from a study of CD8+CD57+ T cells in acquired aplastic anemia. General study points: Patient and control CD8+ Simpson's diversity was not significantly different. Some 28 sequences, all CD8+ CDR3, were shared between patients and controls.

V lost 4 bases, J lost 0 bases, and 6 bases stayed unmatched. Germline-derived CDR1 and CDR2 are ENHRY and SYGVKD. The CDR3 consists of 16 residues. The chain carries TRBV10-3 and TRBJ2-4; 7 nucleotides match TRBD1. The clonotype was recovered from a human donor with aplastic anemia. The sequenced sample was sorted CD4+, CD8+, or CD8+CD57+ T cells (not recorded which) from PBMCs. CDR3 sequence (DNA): TGTGCCATCAGTGGGGGACAGCCACTAGCCAAAAACATTCAGTACTTC. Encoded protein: CAISGGQPLAKNIQYF.